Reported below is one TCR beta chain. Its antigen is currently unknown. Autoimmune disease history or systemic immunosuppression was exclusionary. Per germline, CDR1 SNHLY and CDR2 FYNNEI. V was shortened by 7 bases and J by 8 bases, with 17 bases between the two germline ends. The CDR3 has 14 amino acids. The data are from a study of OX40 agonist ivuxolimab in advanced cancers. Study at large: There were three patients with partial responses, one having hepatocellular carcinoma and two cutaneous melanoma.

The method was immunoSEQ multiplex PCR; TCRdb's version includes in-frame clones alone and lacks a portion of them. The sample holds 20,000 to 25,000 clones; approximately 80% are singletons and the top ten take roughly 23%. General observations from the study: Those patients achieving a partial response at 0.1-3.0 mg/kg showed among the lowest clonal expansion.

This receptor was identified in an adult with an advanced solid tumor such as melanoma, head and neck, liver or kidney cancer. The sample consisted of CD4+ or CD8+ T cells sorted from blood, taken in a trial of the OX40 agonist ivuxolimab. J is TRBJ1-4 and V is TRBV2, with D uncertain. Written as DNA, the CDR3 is TGTGCCAGCAAAAGTGGGTTCGTTGGGGAAAAACTGTTTTTT. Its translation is CASKSGFVGEKLFF.